This T cell receptor beta chain was obtained from a study of CD8 T cells in ankylosing spondylitis. Findings of the study overall: Among TCR beta sequences, a motif of several highly homologous variants appeared characteristic of ankylosing spondylitis blood.

The V end was cut by 5 bases, the J end by 7 bases, with 21 bases between. This CDR3 region has 15 residues. Germline V gene sequence: CDR1 SQVTM, CDR2 ANQGSEA. By quantitative 5'-RACE with molecular barcodes, the TCR beta libraries were made. Using its own MiXCR run on the 5' RACE reads, TCRdb lists one record per CDR3 protein. In the table there are 350,000 to 450,000 distinct CDR3 sequences, roughly 26% of which are singletons. This clonotype was found a few times. Its antigen remains unknown. Source material: blood, either unsorted or a sorted T cell fraction (not recorded which). V and J are TRBV29-1 and TRBJ2-1; the D call may be TRBD1 or TRBD2 (5 bases each). This TCR came from a male donor with ankylosing spondylitis. DNA for the CDR3: TGCAGCGTTTTAAGGGGCAGTACGGGGTTGAATGAGCAGTTCTTC. Residues: CSVLRGSTGLNEQFF.